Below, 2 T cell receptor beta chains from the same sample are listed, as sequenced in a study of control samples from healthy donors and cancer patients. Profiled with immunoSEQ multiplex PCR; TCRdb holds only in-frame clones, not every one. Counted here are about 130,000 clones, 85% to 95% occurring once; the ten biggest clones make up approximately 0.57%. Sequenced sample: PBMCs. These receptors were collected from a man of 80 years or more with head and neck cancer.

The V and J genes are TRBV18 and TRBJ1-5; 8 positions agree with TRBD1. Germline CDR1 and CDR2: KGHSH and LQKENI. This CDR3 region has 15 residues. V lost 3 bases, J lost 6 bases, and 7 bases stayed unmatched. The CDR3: CASSPFGQGSQPQHF. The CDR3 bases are TGTGCCAGCTCACCTTTCGGACAGGGAAGTCAGCCCCAGCATTTT.

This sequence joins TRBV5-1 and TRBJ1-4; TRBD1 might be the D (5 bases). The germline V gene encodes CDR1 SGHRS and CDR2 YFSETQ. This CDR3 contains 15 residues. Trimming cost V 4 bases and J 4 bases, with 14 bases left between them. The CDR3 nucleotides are TGCGCCAGCAGCCTCACCGTGGGGGGTAATGAAAAACTGTTTTTT. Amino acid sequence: CASSLTVGGNEKLFF. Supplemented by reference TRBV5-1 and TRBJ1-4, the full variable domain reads KAGVTQTPRYLIKTRGQQVTLSCSPISGHRSVSWYQQTPGQGLQFLFEYFSETQRNKGNFPGRFSGRQFSNSRSEMNVSTLELGDSALYLCASSLTVGGNEKLFFGSGTQLSVL.